This T cell receptor (beta chain) stems from a study of neurological immune-mediated disorders. Overall study results and limits: Multiple sclerosis patients had less TCR clonal expansion than even healthy controls, unlike HTLV-1-associated myelopathy.

CDR1 DFQATT and CDR2 SNEGSKA come from the germline V gene (reference sequence). Trimming stripped 1 base from V and 1 base from J, with 5 bases between. The CDR3 runs 12 residues. Remarks on this clonotype: The antigen remains undetermined.

Over 160 million TCR-beta sequences from 15-18 subjects were obtained in each sequencing run. Via MiXCR, TCRdb re-called the 5' RACE reads, giving one row per CDR3 protein. Counted here are around 25,000 distinct CDR3 sequences, about 13% occurring once; the ten biggest clones make up about an eighth. 2 million unsorted PBMCs were stored in RNAlater at -80 °C before RNA extraction. This sequence originates from a woman aged 55-75 years with HTLV-1-associated myelopathy (HAM/TSP). Sequencing was performed on PBMCs. The rearrangement uses TRBV20-1 and TRBJ2-7; D uncertain. The CDR3 DNA reads as TGCAGTGCTAGAGGCGGATCCTACGAGCAGTACTTC. Its translation is CSARGGSYEQYF.